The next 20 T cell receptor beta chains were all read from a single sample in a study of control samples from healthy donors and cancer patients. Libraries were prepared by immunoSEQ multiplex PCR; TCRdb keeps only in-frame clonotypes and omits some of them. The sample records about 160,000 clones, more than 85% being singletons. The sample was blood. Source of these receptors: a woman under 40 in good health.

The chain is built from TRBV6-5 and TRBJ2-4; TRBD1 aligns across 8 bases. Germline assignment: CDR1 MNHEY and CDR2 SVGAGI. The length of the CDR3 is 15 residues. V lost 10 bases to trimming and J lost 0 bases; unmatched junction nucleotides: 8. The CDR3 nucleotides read TGTGCCACGGGACAGGCCTCACTAGCCAAAAACATTCAGTACTTC. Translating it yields CATGQASLAKNIQYF.

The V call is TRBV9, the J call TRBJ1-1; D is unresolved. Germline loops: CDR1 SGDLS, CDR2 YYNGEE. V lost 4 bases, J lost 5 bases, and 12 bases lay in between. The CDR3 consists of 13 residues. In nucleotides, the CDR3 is TGTGCCAGCAGCCCCCAGGTTAAAACTGAAGCTTTCTTT. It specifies CASSPQVKTEAFF.

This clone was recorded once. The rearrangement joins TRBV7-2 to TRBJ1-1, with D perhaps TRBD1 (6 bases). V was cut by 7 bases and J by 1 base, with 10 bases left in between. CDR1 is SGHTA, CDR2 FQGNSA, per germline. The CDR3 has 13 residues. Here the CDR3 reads CASNGGGNTEAFF. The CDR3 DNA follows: TGTGCCAGCAACGGGGGCGGGAACACTGAAGCTTTCTTT.

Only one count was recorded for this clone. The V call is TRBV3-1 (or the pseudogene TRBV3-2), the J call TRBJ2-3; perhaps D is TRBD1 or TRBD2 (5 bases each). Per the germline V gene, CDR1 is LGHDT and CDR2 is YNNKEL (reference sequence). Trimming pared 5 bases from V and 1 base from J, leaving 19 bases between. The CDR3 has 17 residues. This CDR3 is CASSSARGSPGTDTQYF. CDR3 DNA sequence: TGTGCCAGCAGCTCGGCGAGGGGAAGCCCCGGCACAGATACGCAGTATTTT.

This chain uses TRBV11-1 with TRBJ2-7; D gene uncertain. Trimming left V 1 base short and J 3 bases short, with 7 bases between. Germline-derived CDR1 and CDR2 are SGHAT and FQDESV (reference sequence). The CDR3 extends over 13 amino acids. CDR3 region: CASSLVWDYEQYF. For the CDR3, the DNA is TGTGCCAGCAGCTTAGTTTGGGACTACGAGCAGTACTTC.

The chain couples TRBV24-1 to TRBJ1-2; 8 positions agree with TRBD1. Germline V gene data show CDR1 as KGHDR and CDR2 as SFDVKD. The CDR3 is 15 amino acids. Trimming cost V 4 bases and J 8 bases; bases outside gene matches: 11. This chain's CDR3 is CATSDSDRGGRGYTF. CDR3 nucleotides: TGTGCCACCAGTGACTCCGACAGGGGAGGGCGAGGCTACACCTTC.

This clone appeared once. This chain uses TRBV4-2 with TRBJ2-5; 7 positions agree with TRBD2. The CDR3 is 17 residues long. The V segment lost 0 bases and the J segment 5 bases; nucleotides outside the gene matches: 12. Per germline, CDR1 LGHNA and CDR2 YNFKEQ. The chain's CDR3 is CASSQDRGGRALETQYF. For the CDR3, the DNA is TGTGCCAGCAGCCAAGATCGAGGAGGGAGGGCCCTCGAGACCCAGTACTTC.

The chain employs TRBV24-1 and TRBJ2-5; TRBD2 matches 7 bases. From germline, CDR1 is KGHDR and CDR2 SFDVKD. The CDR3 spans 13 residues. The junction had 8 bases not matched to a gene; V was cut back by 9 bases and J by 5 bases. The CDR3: CATGGGSFETQYF. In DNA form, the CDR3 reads TGTGCCACCGGAGGCGGGAGCTTTGAGACCCAGTACTTC.

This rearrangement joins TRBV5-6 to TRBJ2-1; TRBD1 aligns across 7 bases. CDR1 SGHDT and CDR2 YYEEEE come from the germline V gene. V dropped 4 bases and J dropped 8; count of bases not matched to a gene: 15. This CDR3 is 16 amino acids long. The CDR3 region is CASSTEGGLVAHEQFF. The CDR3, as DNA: TGTGCCAGCAGCACGGAAGGGGGCTTGGTTGCCCATGAGCAGTTCTTC.

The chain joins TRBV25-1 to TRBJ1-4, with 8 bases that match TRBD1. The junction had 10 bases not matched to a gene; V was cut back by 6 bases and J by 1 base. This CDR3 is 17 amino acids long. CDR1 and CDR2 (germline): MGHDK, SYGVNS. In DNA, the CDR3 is TGTGCCAGCAGCCTCCAGGACAGGGTGGGAACTAATGAAAAACTGTTTTTT. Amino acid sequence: CASSLQDRVGTNEKLFF.

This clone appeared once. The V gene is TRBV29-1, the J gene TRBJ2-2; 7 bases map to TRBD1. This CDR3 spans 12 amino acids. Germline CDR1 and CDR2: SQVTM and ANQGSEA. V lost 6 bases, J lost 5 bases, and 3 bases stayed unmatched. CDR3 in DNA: TGCAGCGTAGGGGGCCAGACCGGGGAGCTGTTTTTT. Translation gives CSVGGQTGELFF.

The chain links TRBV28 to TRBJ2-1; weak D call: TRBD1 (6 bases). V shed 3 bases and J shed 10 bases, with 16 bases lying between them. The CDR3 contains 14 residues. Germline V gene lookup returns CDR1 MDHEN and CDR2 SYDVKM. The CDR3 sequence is CASSFRIDTGEQFF. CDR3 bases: TGTGCCAGCAGTTTTCGTATAGACACAGGGGAGCAGTTCTTC.

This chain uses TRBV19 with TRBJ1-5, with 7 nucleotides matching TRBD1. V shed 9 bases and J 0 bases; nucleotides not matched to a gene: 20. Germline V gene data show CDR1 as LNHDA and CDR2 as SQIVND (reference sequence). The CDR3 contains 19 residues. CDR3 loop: CASGHLAGTDFYSNQPQHF. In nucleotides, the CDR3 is TGTGCCAGCGGACACCTAGCGGGGACAGACTTTTATAGCAATCAGCCCCAGCATTTT.

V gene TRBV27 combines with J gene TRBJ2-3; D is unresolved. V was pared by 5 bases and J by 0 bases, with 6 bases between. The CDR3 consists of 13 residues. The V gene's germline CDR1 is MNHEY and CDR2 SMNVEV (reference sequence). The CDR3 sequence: CASSPTSTDTQYF. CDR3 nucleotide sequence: TGTGCCAGCAGTCCGACTAGCACAGATACGCAGTATTTT.

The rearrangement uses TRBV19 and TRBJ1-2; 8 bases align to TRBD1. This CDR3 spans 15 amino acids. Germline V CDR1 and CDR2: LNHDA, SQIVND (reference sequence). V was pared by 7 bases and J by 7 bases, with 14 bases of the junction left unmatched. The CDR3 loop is CASMALDRDRPGYTF. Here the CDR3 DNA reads TGTGCCAGTATGGCCCTCGACCGGGACAGGCCTGGCTACACCTTC.

The CDR3: CASSQEGGVRGNQPQHF. CDR3 sequence (DNA): TGTGCCAGCAGCCAAGAGGGGGGGGTAAGGGGCAATCAGCCCCAGCATTTT. J is TRBJ1-5 and V is TRBV4-2; maybe TRBD1 (5 bases). The V end was cut by 0 bases, the J end by 2 bases, with 14 bases between. CDR3 size: 17 residues. Germline values: CDR1 LGHNA, CDR2 YNFKEQ.

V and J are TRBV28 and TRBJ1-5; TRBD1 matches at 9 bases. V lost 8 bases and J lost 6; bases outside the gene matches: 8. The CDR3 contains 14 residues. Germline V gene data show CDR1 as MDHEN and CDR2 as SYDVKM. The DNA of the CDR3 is TGTGCCAGCCAAGGGGGACAGGGCTTTCAGCCCCAGCATTTT. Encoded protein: CASQGGQGFQPQHF.

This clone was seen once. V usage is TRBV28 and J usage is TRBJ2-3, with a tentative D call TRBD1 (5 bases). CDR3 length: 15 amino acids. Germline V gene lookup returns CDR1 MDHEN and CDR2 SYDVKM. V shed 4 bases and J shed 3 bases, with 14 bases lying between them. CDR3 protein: CASSYPGLRTDTQYF. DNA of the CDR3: TGTGCCAGCAGTTATCCAGGGCTAAGGACAGATACGCAGTATTTT.

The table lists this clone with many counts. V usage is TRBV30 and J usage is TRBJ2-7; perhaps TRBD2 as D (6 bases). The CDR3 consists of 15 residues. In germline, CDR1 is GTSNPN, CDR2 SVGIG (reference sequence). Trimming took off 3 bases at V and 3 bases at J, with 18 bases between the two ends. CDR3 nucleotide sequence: TGTGCCTGGAGGGTAAAGCGGGTAGGTGTCTACGAGCAGTACTTC. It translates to CAWRVKRVGVYEQYF.

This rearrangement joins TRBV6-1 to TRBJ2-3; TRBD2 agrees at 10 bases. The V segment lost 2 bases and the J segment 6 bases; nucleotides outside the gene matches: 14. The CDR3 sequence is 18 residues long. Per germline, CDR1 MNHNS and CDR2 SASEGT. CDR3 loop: CASSERGAGGIIRDTQYF. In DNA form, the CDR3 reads TGTGCCAGCAGTGAAAGGGGAGCGGGAGGGATCATCCGTGATACGCAGTATTTT.